Listed below are T cell receptor beta chains from one sample, sequenced in a study of cytomegalovirus exposure and HLA in healthy donors. The table came from immunoSEQ multiplex PCR; TCRdb's copy has only in-frame clones and leaves some out. The data hold some 150,000 clones, with roughly 85% observed a single time. The sequencing input was PBMCs. These TCRs come from a woman in her fifties or sixties in good health and CMV-seronegative. The CDR3 runs from the conserved cysteine through the conserved F or W. Fields, in order: V gene, J gene, clone size, D gene, CDR3 DNA, CDR3 protein. The D gene is left open where the match is weak. The listing skips clone size in some rows; elsewhere it reads once, few, many or a size class.

V gene: TRBV6-1
J gene: TRBJ2-7
clone size: few
D gene: NA
CDR3 DNA: TGTGCCGACGCGTTGGAGGGAGAGGGGTACGAGCAGTACTTC
CDR3 protein: CADALEGEGYEQYF

V gene: TRBV25-1
J gene: TRBJ2-7
clone size: few
D gene: TRBD2
CDR3 DNA: TGTGCCAGCAGTCTCCAAGCCCCGGGAGGAGGAGGCGAGCAGTACTTC
CDR3 protein: CASSLQAPGGGGEQYF

V gene: TRBV7-9
J gene: TRBJ2-3
clone size: NA
D gene: NA
CDR3 DNA: TGTGCCAGCAGCCCCCCCGGGACACACCGCCCGAAAGATACGCAGTATTTT
CDR3 protein: CASSPPGTHRPKDTQYF

V gene: TRBV19
J gene: TRBJ2-7
clone size: NA
D gene: TRBD1
CDR3 DNA: TGTGCCTCTACAGGGACAGGGGGCCCCTACGAGCAGTACTTC
CDR3 protein: CASTGTGGPYEQYF

V gene: TRBV7-2
J gene: TRBJ2-1
clone size: NA
D gene: NA
CDR3 DNA: TGTGCCAGCAGCTTAGAAGGTGTGCGGCGGGAAACTTTCTACAATGAGCAGTTCTTC
CDR3 protein: CASSLEGVRRETFYNEQFF

V gene: TRBV7-9
J gene: TRBJ2-3
clone size: NA
D gene: TRBD2
CDR3 DNA: TGTGCCAGCAGCCCGTATAGCGGGGGATTGATAGATACGCAGTATTTT
CDR3 protein: CASSPYSGGLIDTQYF

V gene: TRBV29-1
J gene: TRBJ2-1
clone size: NA
D gene: NA
CDR3 DNA: TGCAGCGTTGATCGGGGTCTGGGTGAGCAGTTCTTC
CDR3 protein: CSVDRGLGEQFF

V gene: TRBV19
J gene: TRBJ1-6
clone size: NA
D gene: NA
CDR3 DNA: TGTGCCAGTAGTTTTCCTGAAGCGCCCCTCCACTTT
CDR3 protein: CASSFPEAPLHF

V gene: TRBV7-3
J gene: TRBJ2-3
clone size: NA
D gene: TRBD2
CDR3 DNA: TGTGCCAGCAGCTTAATCGGGGGGAGCACAGATACGCAGTATTTT
CDR3 protein: CASSLIGGSTDTQYF

V gene: TRBV28
J gene: TRBJ2-7
clone size: NA
D gene: NA
CDR3 DNA: TGTGCCAGCAGTTTAAGGGGGAAACCCTCCTACGAGCAGTACTTC
CDR3 protein: CASSLRGKPSYEQYF

V gene: TRBV15
J gene: TRBJ1-6
clone size: NA
D gene: TRBD1
CDR3 DNA: TGTGCCACCCAGGGGGGATATAATTCACCCCTCCACTTT
CDR3 protein: CATQGGYNSPLHF